Listed here are 20 T cell receptor beta chains from one sample, sequenced in a study of cytomegalovirus exposure and HLA in healthy donors. Primers included in the PCR were 60 Vbeta and 13 Jbeta primers. The repertoire was sequenced with immunoSEQ multiplex PCR; TCRdb's copy has only in-frame clones and lacks some. This sample has approximately 300,000 clones; around 80% occur once, and the top ten carry approximately 0.3%. Sequencing used PBMCs. The receptors stem from a girl aged 2 to 10 in good health and CMV-seronegative.

The rearrangement uses TRBV30 and TRBJ2-3; 7 bases align to TRBD1. Trimming removed 5 bases from V and 2 bases from J; junction bases left unmatched: 10. Per germline, CDR1 GTSNPN and CDR2 SVGIG (reference sequence). The CDR3 totals 15 residues. CDR3 in amino acids: CAWSRRDRVTDTQYF. The DNA for the CDR3 is TGTGCCTGGTCACGCCGGGACAGAGTCACAGATACGCAGTATTTT.

Only a few counts were recorded for this clone. The rearrangement joins TRBV6-5 to TRBJ2-7; 9 bases are a match to TRBD1. Looked up from germline, CDR1 is MNHEY and CDR2 is SVGAGI. The CDR3 consists of 15 residues. V shed 2 bases and J 3 bases; nucleotides not matched to a gene: 5. DNA for the CDR3: TGTGCCAGCAGTTACGGGACAGGGTCCTTCTACGAGCAGTACTTC. Translated: CASSYGTGSFYEQYF.

The V and J genes are TRBV7-8 and TRBJ1-2; the D gene is possibly TRBD1 (5 bases). The ends were cut back, 5 bases at V and 3 bases at J, with 22 bases in the middle. In germline, CDR1 is SGHVS, CDR2 FQNEAQ. CDR3 length equals 17 residues. The CDR3 loop is CASSRKDKFPSHYGYTF. DNA of the CDR3: TGTGCCAGCAGCCGAAAGGACAAGTTCCCTTCCCACTATGGCTACACCTTC.

The V and J genes are TRBV28 and TRBJ1-2, with 8 bases matching TRBD1. CDR1 and CDR2 (germline): MDHEN, SYDVKM. V gave up 5 bases and J gave up 0 bases; unmatched junction bases: 14. The CDR3 covers 18 residues. CDR3 loop: CASSTLRTGTIANYGYTF. The CDR3 coding sequence is TGTGCCAGCAGTACCCTCCGGACAGGGACGATAGCTAACTATGGCTACACCTTC.

This clone was detected a few times. The V call is TRBV27, the J call TRBJ1-6, with D tentatively TRBD1 (6 bases). This CDR3 contains 16 residues. CDR1 MNHEY and CDR2 SMNVEV come from the germline V gene (reference sequence). Trimming took off 5 bases at V and 10 bases at J, with 21 bases between the two ends. The CDR3 protein is CASSHGPDRYGSPLHF. The DNA of the CDR3 is TGTGCCAGCAGTCACGGACCCGACAGGTACGGATCACCCCTCCACTTT.

The CDR3 DNA is TGTGCCAGCAGGCGGCGAGAGGCGGCGACCGAGCAGTACTTC. It yields the protein CASRRREAATEQYF. The rearrangement links TRBV28 to TRBJ2-7; no clear D. CDR3 length: 14 amino acids. Trimming took off 6 bases at V and 6 bases at J, with 18 bases between the two ends. Per the germline V gene, CDR1 is MDHEN and CDR2 is SYDVKM. The full variable domain, completed using reference TRBV28 and TRBJ2-7, is DVKVTQSSRYLVKRTGEKVFLECVQDMDHENMFWYRQDPGLGLRLIYFSYDVKMKEKGDIPEGYSVSREKKERFSLILESASTNQTSMYLCASRRREAATEQYFGPGTRLTVT.

The rearrangement uses TRBV5-1 and TRBJ2-7, with TRBD1 matching 9 bases. Germline V gene data show CDR1 as SGHRS and CDR2 as YFSETQ. Unmatched junction bases numbered 8, after V lost 4 bases and J lost 0 bases. The CDR3 extends over 16 amino acids. As DNA, the CDR3 is TGCGCCAGCAGCCCGAGCCGGGACAGGGACTCCTACGAGCAGTACTTC. Its translation: CASSPSRDRDSYEQYF.

The genes are TRBV28 and TRBJ2-2; D is perhaps TRBD1 (6 bases). Germline CDR1 reads MDHEN; CDR2 reads SYDVKM. The CDR3 loop spans 17 amino acids. V was pared by 4 bases and J by 0 bases, with 15 bases between. The CDR3 loop is CASSSRQAYPNTGELFF. The CDR3 bases are TGTGCCAGCAGTTCGCGACAGGCATACCCGAACACCGGGGAGCTGTTTTTT.

The chain links TRBV7-9 to TRBJ2-5, with 13 nucleotides matching TRBD2. The better agreement between TRBJ2-7 and the DNA end casts doubt on the J call. Germline V gene sequence: CDR1 SEHNR, CDR2 FQNEAQ (reference sequence). There are 18 residues in the CDR3. CDR3 sequence reads: CASSTPISGLAGSYEQYF. The CDR3 coding sequence is TGTGCCAGCAGCACGCCAATCTCGGGACTAGCGGGAAGCTACGAGCAGTACTTC.

The V gene is TRBV7-9, the J gene TRBJ2-7; perhaps TRBD1 as D (6 bases). The germline gives CDR1 SEHNR, CDR2 FQNEAQ (reference sequence). Trimming pared 4 bases from V and 3 bases from J, leaving 16 bases between. This CDR3 comprises 15 residues. The CDR3 protein is CASSSTRDKFYEQYF. The CDR3 nucleotides are TGTGCCAGCAGCTCAACAAGGGACAAGTTCTACGAGCAGTACTTC.

In its sample, this clone was seen a few times. This chain uses TRBV5-4 with TRBJ1-1, with 11 bases lining up with TRBD1. The V gene's germline CDR1 is SGHNT and CDR2 YYREEE (reference sequence). There are 14 residues in the CDR3. J gave up 4 bases and V 7 bases, and 6 bases lay outside the gene matches. The CDR3 sequence: CASPSGTGGTEAFF. For the CDR3, the DNA is TGTGCCAGCCCTTCCGGGACAGGGGGCACTGAAGCTTTCTTT. The full variable domain, completed using reference TRBV5-4 and TRBJ1-1, is ETGVTQSPTHLIKTRGQQVTLRCSSQSGHNTVSWYQQALGQGPQFIFQYYREEENGRGNFPPRFSGLQFPNYSSELNVNALELDDSALYLCASPSGTGGTEAFFGQGTRLTVV.

Only a few counts were recorded for this clone. V is TRBV19 and J is TRBJ2-7; 7 bases map to TRBD2. Per the germline V gene, CDR1 is LNHDA and CDR2 is SQIVND (reference sequence). Trimming removed 6 bases from V and 3 bases from J; junction bases left unmatched: 11. This CDR3 is built from 15 residues. In DNA form, the CDR3 reads TGTGCCAGTAGAAGGACGGCGGGCGGGGGCTACGAGCAGTACTTC. This translates into CASRRTAGGGYEQYF. The full variable domain, rest sourced from reference TRBV19 and TRBJ2-7, is DGGITQSPKYLFRKEGQNVTLSCEQNLNHDAMYWYRQDPGQGLRLIYYSQIVNDFQKGDIAEGYSVSREKKESFPLTVTSAQKNPTAFYLCASRRTAGGGYEQYFGPGTRLTVT.

The rearrangement links TRBV29-1 to TRBJ2-1; 13 positions match TRBD2. Trimming took 4 bases from V and 7 from J; bases not matched to a gene: 4. The CDR3 runs 14 residues. CDR1 and CDR2 (germline): SQVTM, ANQGSEA. The CDR3 loop is CSVVGLAGTNEQFF. CDR3 bases: TGCAGCGTTGTGGGACTAGCGGGGACAAATGAGCAGTTCTTC.

The rearrangement uses TRBV2 and TRBJ2-7; 7 bases map to TRBD2. The CDR3 sequence is 13 residues long. With 4 bases clipped from V and 7 bases from J, the junction kept 7 bases outside the gene matches. Germline V lookup: CDR1 SNHLY, CDR2 FYNNEI. CDR3 bases: TGTGCCAGCAGTGCTAGCGGACTTGGGGAGCAGTACTTC. This codes for CASSASGLGEQYF. Using reference TRBV2 and TRBJ2-7 for the parts outside the CDR3, the full variable domain is EPEVTQTPSHQVTQMGQEVILRCVPISNHLYFYWYRQILGQKVEFLVSFYNNEISEKSEIFDDQFSVERPDGSNFTLKIRSTKLEDSAMYFCASSASGLGEQYFGPGTRLTVT.

This sequence joins TRBV2 and TRBJ2-1; 7 bases are a match to TRBD1. The germline V gene encodes CDR1 SNHLY and CDR2 FYNNEI. V was clipped by 0 bases and J by 3 bases; unmatched bases: 2. The CDR3 extends over 15 amino acids. CDR3 sequence: CASSEAGQNYNEQFF. Written as DNA, the CDR3 is TGTGCCAGCAGTGAAGCGGGACAGAACTACAATGAGCAGTTCTTC.

This clone was seen just once. The chain links TRBV7-9 to TRBJ2-1; TRBD1 is a possible D gene (5 bases). The CDR3 runs to 16 residues. Germline CDR1 reads SEHNR; CDR2 reads FQNEAQ (reference sequence). Trimming left V 4 bases short and J 2 bases short, with 15 bases between. CDR3 amino acids: CASSSSRWGAYNEQFF. CDR3 bases: TGTGCCAGCAGCTCCAGTCGGTGGGGCGCCTACAATGAGCAGTTCTTC.

The J gene is TRBJ2-1, the V gene TRBV28; the match to TRBD2 covers 12 bases. This CDR3 is 17 amino acids long. V was pared by 6 bases and J by 3 bases, with 9 bases of the junction left unmatched. From germline, CDR1 is MDHEN and CDR2 SYDVKM. DNA of the CDR3: TGTGCCAGCAGCCCCGGGACTAGCGGGTTTGTCTACAATGAGCAGTTCTTC. Translation gives CASSPGTSGFVYNEQFF.

The rearrangement joins TRBV19 to TRBJ1-4, with D possibly matching TRBD1 (5 bases). The germline V gene encodes CDR1 LNHDA and CDR2 SQIVND (reference sequence). The CDR3 is 16 amino acids. Trimming pared 3 bases from V and 0 bases from J, leaving 11 bases between. The CDR3: CASSIRQGATNEKLFF. The CDR3 coding sequence is TGTGCCAGTAGTATTCGTCAGGGTGCAACTAATGAAAAACTGTTTTTT.

The V and J genes are TRBV28 and TRBJ2-2; D perhaps matches TRBD2 (6 bases). V lost 8 bases, J lost 1 base, and 14 bases lay in between. The V gene's germline CDR1 is MDHEN and CDR2 SYDVKM. This CDR3 has 15 amino acids. CDR3: CASFGAGWNTGELFF. The CDR3 bases are TGTGCCAGCTTCGGGGCGGGGTGGAACACCGGGGAGCTGTTTTTT. Full variable domain (rest looked up from reference TRBV28 and TRBJ2-2): DVKVTQSSRYLVKRTGEKVFLECVQDMDHENMFWYRQDPGLGLRLIYFSYDVKMKEKGDIPEGYSVSREKKERFSLILESASTNQTSMYLCASFGAGWNTGELFFGEGSRLTVL.

The V call is TRBV27, the J call TRBJ2-7; D gene uncertain. The CDR3 has 15 amino acids. Germline V gene lookup returns CDR1 MNHEY and CDR2 SMNVEV (reference sequence). V lost 1 base, J lost 5 bases, and 15 bases lay in between. The CDR3 coding sequence is TGTGCCAGCAGTTTATTGCCCACAGCTCAGAACGAGCAGTACTTC. As protein: CASSLLPTAQNEQYF.